These 29 T cell receptor beta chains were all obtained from the same sample, sequenced in a study of T cells in Graves' hyperthyroidism and ophthalmopathy. Authors of the study amplified TCR beta CDR3 regions from RNA transcripts. HTBI primers were used for first-round RT-PCR of the TCR CDR3. TCRdb re-analysed the multiplex PCR reads in MiXCR, keeping a single row per CDR3 protein. The sample holds about 400,000 distinct CDR3 sequences, roughly an eighth seen once. Sequenced material: blood. Receptors were obtained from a man aged 45 to 65 with Graves' ophthalmopathy.

The chain is built from TRBV6-6 and TRBJ2-1; 7 nucleotides align to TRBD1. Trimming cost V 0 bases and J 4 bases; bases outside gene matches: 3. This CDR3 is 15 amino acids long. Germline values: CDR1 MNHNY, CDR2 SVGAGI (reference sequence). The CDR3 sequence is CASSYSRDRYNEQFF. The CDR3 DNA is TGTGCCAGCAGTTACTCCCGGGACAGATACAATGAGCAGTTCTTC.

This clonotype came up many times. The chain carries TRBV7-2 and TRBJ2-7, with 7 bases identical to TRBD1. CDR3 length: 15 residues. In germline, CDR1 is SGHTA, CDR2 FQGNSA. V dropped 5 bases and J dropped 3; count of bases not matched to a gene: 10. The CDR3 region is CASSIFVGQVYEQYF. DNA of the CDR3: TGTGCCAGCAGCATCTTCGTCGGACAGGTCTACGAGCAGTACTTC.

This clonotype was observed at least ten times. The V and J genes are TRBV2 and TRBJ2-7, with 9 bases identical to TRBD2. CDR3 length: 18 amino acids. From germline, CDR1 is SNHLY and CDR2 FYNNEI. V gave up 6 bases and J gave up 4 bases; unmatched junction bases: 19. The CDR3 nucleotides read TGTGCCAGCAGAGCACCGGGACTAGCTGCTTCAAAGGGGTACGAGCAGTACTTC. It is translated as CASRAPGLAASKGYEQYF.

This clonotype was recorded many times. This rearrangement joins TRBV30 to TRBJ2-7; perhaps D is TRBD1 or TRBD2 (5 bases each). V was clipped by 0 bases and J by 2 bases, with 14 bases between them. Germline V gene lookup returns CDR1 GTSNPN and CDR2 SVGIG (reference sequence). The CDR3 runs 15 residues. CDR3 protein: CAWSVDSGQAYEQYF. The DNA of the CDR3 is TGTGCCTGGAGTGTCGATTCGGGGCAGGCCTACGAGCAGTACTTC.

This clonotype came up once. V and J are TRBV5-4 and TRBJ2-1; D is undetermined. From germline, CDR1 is SGHNT and CDR2 YYREEE (reference sequence). Trimming cost V 4 bases and J 7 bases, with 18 bases left between them. The CDR3 contains 15 residues. CDR3 region: CASSPKLANWNEQFF. The CDR3, as DNA: TGTGCCAGCAGCCCCAAGTTGGCAAATTGGAATGAGCAGTTCTTC.

This clonotype was picked up many times. The V and J genes are TRBV5-1 and TRBJ2-1; 11 bases align to TRBD2. CDR3 length equals 15 residues. Germline lookup yields CDR1 SGHRS and CDR2 YFSETQ. With V trimmed by 4 bases and J by 9 bases, 9 bases remained unmatched. Here the CDR3 DNA reads TGCGCCAGCAGCCTGGATAGCGGGAGGGCCGTTGAGCAGTTCTTC. This codes for CASSLDSGRAVEQFF.

This clonotype was seen repeatedly, ten times or more. J is TRBJ2-5 and V is TRBV3-1; TRBD1 agrees at 9 bases. The V and J ends lost 6 bases and 5 bases, in that order; junction bases with no gene match: 7. The CDR3 has 14 amino acids. Germline CDR1 is LGHDT and CDR2 is YNNKEL (reference sequence). The CDR3 sequence is CASRPTGGAETQYF. CDR3 bases: TGTGCCAGCAGACCAACAGGGGGCGCGGAGACCCAGTACTTC.

This clonotype was found many times. The chain combines TRBV30 with TRBJ2-2; tentative D call: TRBD1 (6 bases). The CDR3 is 14 amino acids. Between the trimmed V and J ends, which lost 5 bases and 0 bases, there was a span of 10 bases. Germline lookup yields CDR1 GTSNPN and CDR2 SVGIG (reference sequence). CDR3 DNA: TGTGCCTGGGGGACACCACCGAACACCGGGGAGCTGTTTTTT. Translated: CAWGTPPNTGELFF.

The chain carries TRBV19 and TRBJ2-1; D is unclear. Germline V gives CDR1 LNHDA, CDR2 SQIVND (reference sequence). The CDR3 is made up of 15 amino acids. V was trimmed by 4 bases and J by 0 bases, leaving 10 bases between them. CDR3 nucleotide sequence: TGTGCCAGTAGTAAAGACTTGAGCTCCTACAATGAGCAGTTCTTC. It specifies CASSKDLSSYNEQFF.

The rearrangement uses TRBV10-2 and TRBJ1-2, with D possibly being TRBD1 (6 bases). CDR3 length equals 15 residues. V was pared by 0 bases and J by 8 bases, with 16 bases between. The germline gives CDR1 WSHSY, CDR2 SAAADI. CDR3 DNA sequence: TGCGCCAGCAGTGAGTCCCCCAATACAGGGTCCGGCTACACCTTC. Residues: CASSESPNTGSGYTF.

This clonotype was found many times. The V gene is TRBV18, the J gene TRBJ2-2; D remains unclear. V was clipped by 0 bases and J by 6 bases, with 5 bases between them. From germline, CDR1 is KGHSH and CDR2 LQKENI. There are 13 residues in the CDR3. The CDR3 DNA reads TGTGCCAGCTCACCACCTCAGGCCGGGGAGCTGTTTTTT. The encoded protein is CASSPPQAGELFF.

This chain joins TRBV19 and TRBJ2-3; no clear D gene. CDR3 length: 13 amino acids. V lost 8 bases to trimming and J lost 6 bases, with 15 bases between them. CDR1 is LNHDA and CDR2 is SQIVND in the germline V gene (reference sequence). CDR3 sequence (DNA): TGTGCCAGTCTGCCAAGGTTTACGGATACGCAGTATTTT. Protein sequence: CASLPRFTDTQYF.

In this sample, this clonotype turned up a few times. The V and J genes are TRBV6-2 or TRBV6-3 and TRBJ2-5; 7 bases are a match to TRBD2. CDR1 is MNHEY, CDR2 SVGEGT, per germline. The CDR3 totals 15 residues. V trimming: 7 bases; J trimming: 1 base; junction bases outside the gene matches: 9. CDR3 amino acids: CASTPYASGQETQYF. In DNA form, the CDR3 reads TGTGCCAGCACTCCTTACGCTAGCGGCCAAGAGACCCAGTACTTC.

This rearrangement joins TRBV5-4 to TRBJ1-1; D not resolved. Trimming took off 1 base at V and 6 bases at J, with 13 bases between the two ends. Germline loops: CDR1 SGHNT, CDR2 YYREEE (reference sequence). The CDR3 contains 14 residues. The CDR3 bases are TGTGCCAGCAGCTTGAGAAGCCCTAGGGCTGAAGCTTTCTTT. It codes for CASSLRSPRAEAFF. The whole variable domain, remainder taken from reference TRBV5-4 and TRBJ1-1, is ETGVTQSPTHLIKTRGQQVTLRCSSQSGHNTVSWYQQALGQGPQFIFQYYREEENGRGNFPPRFSGLQFPNYSSELNVNALELDDSALYLCASSLRSPRAEAFFGQGTRLTVV.

This clonotype was seen ten or more times. The CDR3 bases are TGTGCCAGCAGTTTATCGTCCGGCAGGGGAGTAAAGCAGTACTTC. This translates into CASSLSSGRGVKQYF. The chain uses TRBV27 and TRBJ2-7; perhaps TRBD1 as D (6 bases). The germline V and J ends were trimmed by 0 bases and 8 bases, with 17 bases remaining between them. CDR1 is MNHEY, CDR2 SMNVEV, per germline (reference sequence). The CDR3 sequence is 15 residues long.

The table lists this clonotype with many counts. The chain couples TRBV11-2 to TRBJ1-4; 7 positions agree with TRBD1. Germline V gene sequence: CDR1 SGHAT, CDR2 FQNNGV. V lost 1 base and J lost 13; bases outside the gene matches: 6. The CDR3 is made up of 13 amino acids. CDR3 in amino acids: CASSLGVRGRLFF. CDR3 coding DNA: TGTGCCAGCAGCTTAGGGGTGAGGGGGCGACTGTTTTTT.

V is TRBV7-8 and J is TRBJ2-7, with TRBD1 as a possible D gene (6 bases). Deletions cut 1 base from V and 0 bases from J, with 19 bases between. CDR1 and CDR2 (germline): SGHVS, FQNEAQ. The CDR3 is 18 residues long. The CDR3 region is CASSLVGAHRPFSYEQYF. The CDR3 nucleotides read TGTGCCAGCAGCTTAGTGGGGGCCCATCGACCGTTCTCCTACGAGCAGTACTTC. Together with reference TRBV7-8 and TRBJ2-7, the CDR3 gives the full variable domain: GAGVSQSPRYKVAKRGQDVALRCDPISGHVSLFWYQQALGQGPEFLTYFQNEAQLDKSGLPSDRFFAERPEGSVSTLKIQRTQQEDSAVYLCASSLVGAHRPFSYEQYFGPGTRLTVT.

This clonotype was seen repeatedly, ten times or more. The CDR3 DNA is TGTGCCAGCTCAGGCGCCGGGACAAACTACAATGAGCAGTTCTTC. This sequence encodes CASSGAGTNYNEQFF. V gene TRBV18 combines with J gene TRBJ2-1; a possible D gene is TRBD1 (6 bases). Trimming stripped 5 bases from V and 3 bases from J, with 14 bases between. This CDR3 spans 15 amino acids. CDR1 and CDR2 (germline): KGHSH, LQKENI.

This clonotype was detected many times. The chain recombines TRBV5-6 with TRBJ2-7; the D is unclear. Trimming pared 0 bases from V and 2 bases from J, leaving 9 bases between. CDR3 length equals 14 residues. The V gene's germline CDR1 is SGHDT and CDR2 YYEEEE. CDR3 loop: CASSLGSVPYEQYF. For the CDR3, the DNA is TGTGCCAGCAGCTTGGGGTCAGTCCCCTACGAGCAGTACTTC.

This clonotype has just a few counts. This sequence joins TRBV13 and TRBJ1-2, with D possibly matching TRBD1 (6 bases). CDR1 PRHDT and CDR2 FYEKMQ come from the germline V gene (reference sequence). This CDR3 spans 16 amino acids. Trimming took off 5 bases at V and 2 bases at J, with 18 bases between the two ends. The DNA for the CDR3 is TGTGCCAGCAGCCGGGGACAATTTAGACAAAACTATGGCTACACCTTC. Its translation: CASSRGQFRQNYGYTF.

This clonotype was detected many times. The rearrangement joins TRBV20-1 to TRBJ2-5; 9 positions match TRBD2. This CDR3 comprises 12 residues. The ends lost 4 bases at V and 4 bases at J; junction bases unmatched: 1. Germline V gene sequence: CDR1 DFQATT, CDR2 SNEGSKA (reference sequence). CDR3 coding DNA: TGCAGTGCTAAAGCGGGAGGAGAGACCCAGTACTTC. It is translated as CSAKAGGETQYF.

This clonotype was seen ten or more times. The chain carries TRBV19 and TRBJ1-2; a possible D gene is TRBD1 (5 bases). The length of the CDR3 is 13 residues. The germline CDR1 and CDR2 sequences are LNHDA and SQIVND (reference sequence). V dropped 10 bases and J dropped 4 bases, with 16 bases sitting between them. CDR3 region: CATLKGPLYGYTF. The CDR3 DNA is TGTGCCACACTCAAGGGACCGCTCTATGGCTACACCTTC.

In this sample, this clonotype turned up a few times. The genes are TRBV28 and TRBJ2-7, with 7 positions matching TRBD2. There are 12 residues in the CDR3. J lost 6 bases, V lost 5 bases, and 4 bases had no gene match. Germline values: CDR1 MDHEN, CDR2 SYDVKM. The chain's CDR3 is CASSRLAPEQYF. The CDR3 DNA sequence: TGTGCCAGCAGTCGACTAGCTCCCGAGCAGTACTTC.

This clonotype appeared a few times. The CDR3 is CASSLSFQETQYF. In DNA form, the CDR3 reads TGTGCCAGCAGTTTATCTTTCCAAGAGACCCAGTACTTC. This chain uses TRBV27 with TRBJ2-5; D gene unclear. Germline V gene sequence: CDR1 MNHEY, CDR2 SMNVEV (reference sequence). V was cut by 0 bases and J by 1 base, with 3 bases left in between. The CDR3 has 13 amino acids.

This clonotype was seen repeatedly, ten times or more. V is TRBV28 and J is TRBJ2-6, with no clear D. V was shortened by 6 bases and J by 4 bases, with 10 bases between the two germline ends. Per the germline V gene, CDR1 is MDHEN and CDR2 is SYDVKM. The CDR3 totals 14 residues. The CDR3 spells CASRVVSGANVLTF. The DNA for the CDR3 is TGTGCCAGCAGGGTCGTGTCCGGGGCCAACGTCCTGACTTTC. Based on the CDR3 plus reference TRBV28 and TRBJ2-6, the full variable domain is DVKVTQSSRYLVKRTGEKVFLECVQDMDHENMFWYRQDPGLGLRLIYFSYDVKMKEKGDIPEGYSVSREKKERFSLILESASTNQTSMYLCASRVVSGANVLTFGAGSRLTVL.

This clonotype showed up just a few times. This chain uses TRBV11-2 with TRBJ1-4; no clear D. CDR1 and CDR2 (germline): SGHAT, FQNNGV. This CDR3 has 15 residues. The V end was cut by 1 base, the J end by 11 bases, with 17 bases between. For the CDR3, the DNA is TGTGCCAGCAGCTTAGTAAAGGGAAAGGGAGGGAAACTGTTTTTT. This gives the protein CASSLVKGKGGKLFF.

This clonotype was counted only a few times. The chain is built from TRBV6-5 and TRBJ2-1, with D unresolved. Trimming pared 2 bases from V and 12 bases from J, leaving 8 bases between. Germline V CDR1 and CDR2: MNHEY, SVGAGI. CDR3 length: 11 amino acids. CDR3 DNA sequence: TGTGCCAGCAGTTACACGGTGGGGCAGTTCTTC. This codes for CASSYTVGQFF.

This clonotype was detected many times. The gene calls are TRBV29-1 and TRBJ2-4; TRBD1 is a possible D gene (6 bases). The CDR3 is 13 amino acids. Trimming cost V 4 bases and J 5 bases, with 12 bases left between them. In germline, CDR1 is SQVTM, CDR2 ANQGSEA. The DNA of the CDR3 is TGCAGCGTTGTTGCTAACAGGGAAAACATTCAGTACTTC. Protein: CSVVANRENIQYF.

The chain uses TRBV25-1 and TRBJ2-1, with 10 bases identical to TRBD1. The J segment lost 5 bases and the V segment lost 7 bases, leaving 5 bases of the junction unmatched. The CDR3 length is 14 residues. The germline gives CDR1 MGHDK, CDR2 SYGVNS. Here the CDR3 reads CASIGTGANNEQFF. The DNA for the CDR3 is TGTGCCAGCATCGGGACAGGGGCAAACAATGAGCAGTTCTTC.